The 26 T cell receptor beta chains below all came from one sample that was sequenced in a study of T-cell memory formation after mild COVID-19. TCRdb itself ran the 5' RACE reads through MiXCR, one entry per CDR3 protein. The table includes approximately 42,000 distinct CDR3 sequences, around 6.6% detected once. Sequencing input: PBMCs or a T cell subset sorted from them (not recorded which). The receptors were gathered from an adult who had mild COVID-19 (a few samples of this study predate the infection). Cell type and time point are not known.

The chain combines TRBV20-1 with TRBJ1-4; D possibly corresponds to TRBD1 (5 bases). Deletions cut 4 bases from V and 10 bases from J, with 16 bases between. The CDR3 has 13 residues. Germline V gene lookup returns CDR1 DFQATT and CDR2 SNEGSKA (reference sequence). DNA for the CDR3: TGCAGTGCTATTGAGTCCAGCGGGGGAAAACTGTTTTTT. It yields the protein CSAIESSGGKLFF.

This clonotype was counted a few times. The chain recombines TRBV11-1 with TRBJ1-1; D remains ambiguous. This CDR3 spans 16 amino acids. V lost 5 bases and J 0 bases, leaving 16 bases between the germline ends. Per germline, CDR1 SGHAT and CDR2 FQDESV (reference sequence). CDR3 nucleotides: TGTGCCAGCAGCCCCACCTTAGTTCGAGTGAACACTGAAGCTTTCTTT. Its protein is CASSPTLVRVNTEAFF.

This chain links TRBV6-5 with TRBJ2-3; 9 bases map to TRBD2. Germline V CDR1 and CDR2: MNHEY, SVGAGI. Trimming cost V 7 bases and J 2 bases; bases outside gene matches: 10. The CDR3 is 16 residues long. CDR3 amino acids: CASKHVAGVHTDTQYF. CDR3 DNA: TGTGCCAGCAAACACGTAGCGGGAGTACACACAGATACGCAGTATTTT.

The chain recombines TRBV27 with TRBJ2-5; D ambiguous. Between the trimmed V and J ends, which lost 3 bases and 7 bases, there was a span of 15 bases. CDR3 length equals 14 residues. Germline-derived CDR1 and CDR2 are MNHEY and SMNVEV (reference sequence). CDR3: CASSFADGMGTQYF. As DNA, the CDR3 is TGTGCCAGCAGTTTCGCGGACGGAATGGGGACCCAGTACTTC.

V gene TRBV4-2 combines with J gene TRBJ2-3, with TRBD1 matching 12 bases. J lost 3 bases, V lost 1 base, and 11 bases had no gene match. This CDR3 comprises 19 residues. Germline-derived CDR1 and CDR2 are LGHNA and YNFKEQ. The CDR3 bases are TGTGCCAGCAGCCAAGGAGGCGGGACAGGGGGCGTGAGTACAGATACGCAGTATTTT. Its translation is CASSQGGGTGGVSTDTQYF.

This clonotype was seen more than once but under ten times. The chain combines TRBV21-1 with TRBJ1-1; the table's D call TRBD1 went unverified against the DNA. TRBV21-1 is an annotated pseudogene. The CDR3 has 15 residues. In DNA, the CDR3 is TGTGCCAGCAGCCGCCGAGGACAGGGTCAATCTGAAGCTTTCTTT. Encoded protein: CASSRRGQGQSEAFF.

This clonotype was picked up a small number of times. The V gene is TRBV7-2, the J gene TRBJ2-1; D is unresolved. Trimming stripped 1 base from V and 6 bases from J, with 10 bases between. Germline assignment: CDR1 SGHTA and CDR2 FQGNSA. The CDR3 has 14 amino acids. The CDR3 DNA reads TGTGCCAGCAGCTTAGACGGAGCCATCAATGAGCAGTTCTTC. Translating gives CASSLDGAINEQFF.

This clonotype was picked up many times. The V gene is TRBV6-5, the J gene TRBJ2-3; 9 nucleotides agree with TRBD2. Germline V gene lookup returns CDR1 MNHEY and CDR2 SVGAGI. Trimming cost V 10 bases and J 3 bases; bases outside gene matches: 5. The CDR3 loop spans 13 amino acids. The CDR3 reads CATQTSGTDTQYF. As DNA, the CDR3 is TGTGCCACTCAGACTAGCGGAACAGATACGCAGTATTTT.

V and J are TRBV6-2 or TRBV6-3 and TRBJ2-1, with a possible D match to TRBD2 (6 bases). There are 13 residues in the CDR3. Between the trimmed V and J ends, which lost 4 bases and 4 bases, there was a span of 8 bases. Germline CDR1 is MNHEY and CDR2 is SVGEGT. The CDR3 protein is CASSSRGYNEQFF. The CDR3 DNA reads as TGTGCCAGCAGTTCCCGGGGGTACAATGAGCAGTTCTTC.

This clonotype showed up many times. The chain couples TRBV7-3 to TRBJ2-3, with 7 positions matching TRBD1. CDR3 length equals 14 residues. V shed 1 base and J 4 bases; nucleotides not matched to a gene: 2. CDR1 SGHTA and CDR2 FQGTGA come from the germline V gene. This CDR3 is CASSLNRGPDTQYF. The CDR3 coding sequence is TGTGCCAGCAGCTTAAACAGGGGACCAGATACGCAGTATTTT.

This sequence joins TRBV19 and TRBJ1-1; D is perhaps TRBD1 (6 bases). The CDR3 loop spans 14 amino acids. CDR1 and CDR2 from the germline V gene are LNHDA and SQIVND (reference sequence). Trimming removed 7 bases from V and 0 bases from J, with 12 bases in between. CDR3 coding DNA: TGTGCCAGTAACCCGACAGGAATGAACACTGAAGCTTTCTTT. Its translation is CASNPTGMNTEAFF.

CDR3 loop: CASSLGPGETYEQYF. Here the CDR3 DNA reads TGTGCCAGCAGCTTAGGGCCGGGGGAGACCTACGAGCAGTACTTC. The V gene is TRBV7-3, the J gene TRBJ2-7; tentatively, D is TRBD2 (6 bases). Germline V gene data show CDR1 as SGHTA and CDR2 as FQGTGA. V was clipped by 2 bases and J by 2 bases, with 13 bases between them. This CDR3 spans 15 amino acids.

This chain connects TRBV11-2 to TRBJ2-6, with unresolved D. The germline V gene has CDR1 SGHAT and CDR2 FQNNGV. The CDR3 sequence is 15 residues long. The V gene lost 3 bases and the J gene lost 2 bases, with 8 bases spanning the gap. The CDR3, as DNA: TGTGCCAGCAGCTTGAGGCGAGCTGGGGCCAACGTCCTGACTTTC. It yields the protein CASSLRRAGANVLTF.

Remarks on this clonotype: At one end the junction does not follow the germline gene, possibly because of a read error. The V gene is TRBV7-7, the J gene TRBJ2-5, with 9 bases matching TRBD1. The CDR3 runs 14 residues. CDR1 and CDR2 from the germline V gene are SSHAT and FNYEAQ (reference sequence). The CDR3, as DNA: TGTGCTAGCAGCTGGGACAGGGACGGAGAGACCCAGTACTTC. Amino acids: CASSWDRDGETQYF.

This clonotype occurred many times. The rearrangement uses TRBV5-1 and TRBJ2-1, with unresolved D. Trimming cost V 1 base and J 0 bases, with 11 bases left between them. The CDR3 totals 16 residues. Germline loops: CDR1 SGHRS, CDR2 YFSETQ. The CDR3 loop reads CASSLKADDSYNEQFF. CDR3 DNA sequence: TGCGCCAGCAGCTTGAAGGCAGACGACTCCTACAATGAGCAGTTCTTC.

This clonotype was found a few times. The CDR3 DNA reads TGCGCCAGCAGCTTGCTCCTAGCGGGGGGGCCGGAGACCCAGTACTTC. It yields the protein CASSLLLAGGPETQYF. This chain connects TRBV5-1 to TRBJ2-5; 12 nucleotides line up with TRBD2. This CDR3 is 16 amino acids long. Unmatched junction bases numbered 6, after V lost 1 base and J lost 5 bases. From germline, CDR1 is SGHRS and CDR2 YFSETQ. The full variable domain, completed using reference TRBV5-1 and TRBJ2-5, is KAGVTQTPRYLIKTRGQQVTLSCSPISGHRSVSWYQQTPGQGLQFLFEYFSETQRNKGNFPGRFSGRQFSNSRSEMNVSTLELGDSALYLCASSLLLAGGPETQYFGPGTRLLVL.

This chain uses TRBV30 with TRBJ1-3, with D possibly being TRBD1 (6 bases). The CDR3 runs to 16 residues. The germline V gene encodes CDR1 GTSNPN and CDR2 SVGIG (reference sequence). Trimming left V 2 bases short and J 1 base short, with 15 bases between. CDR3 coding DNA: TGTGCCTGGAGTTACCCGGGGGCGATATCTGGAAACACCATATATTTT. Encoded protein: CAWSYPGAISGNTIYF.

V gene TRBV7-6 combines with J gene TRBJ2-1; the match to TRBD1 covers 8 bases. The trim removed 1 base at V and 0 bases at J, leaving 5 bases unmatched. The germline CDR1 and CDR2 sequences are SGHVS and FNYEAQ. The CDR3 consists of 17 residues. As DNA, the CDR3 is TGTGCCAGCAGCTTAGACCCAGGGGGCGTCTCCTACAATGAGCAGTTCTTC. Its protein product is CASSLDPGGVSYNEQFF.

This clonotype was observed a handful of times. The chain combines TRBV5-1 with TRBJ2-3; D gene ambiguous. This CDR3 contains 14 residues. Trimming left V 0 bases short and J 3 bases short, with 8 bases between. The germline V gene encodes CDR1 SGHRS and CDR2 YFSETQ. The CDR3 DNA follows: TGCGCCAGCAGCTTGGGAGGTTGGACAGATACGCAGTATTTT. Amino acid sequence: CASSLGGWTDTQYF.

This clonotype was seen only a few times. The chain combines TRBV13 with TRBJ2-7, with a possible D match to TRBD1 (6 bases). The CDR3 has 12 amino acids. The V gene's germline CDR1 is PRHDT and CDR2 FYEKMQ (reference sequence). Between the trimmed V and J ends, which lost 5 bases and 4 bases, there was a span of 9 bases. The CDR3 region is CASSLRGYEQYF. The CDR3 coding sequence is TGTGCCAGCAGCCTCAGGGGTTACGAGCAGTACTTC. Full variable domain (rest looked up from reference TRBV13 and TRBJ2-7): AAGVIQSPRHLIKEKRETATLKCYPIPRHDTVYWYQQGPGQDPQFLISFYEKMQSDKGSIPDRFSAQQFSDYHSELNMSSLELGDSALYFCASSLRGYEQYFGPGTRLTVT.

This clonotype was detected a few times. V and J are TRBV24-1 and TRBJ2-5; 8 bases are shared with TRBD1. Germline V gives CDR1 KGHDR, CDR2 SFDVKD. The CDR3 spans 15 residues. With 4 bases clipped from V and 0 bases from J, the junction kept 3 bases outside the gene matches. This chain's CDR3 is CATSERDRHQETQYF. Written as DNA, the CDR3 is TGTGCCACCAGTGAGCGGGACAGGCACCAAGAGACCCAGTACTTC.

As to this clonotype: One end of the junction fails to match germline, which may point to a read error. The V gene is TRBV7-9, the J gene TRBJ1-5; 9 nucleotides line up with TRBD1. The CDR3 runs 16 residues. Germline V gives CDR1 SEHNR, CDR2 FQNEAQ (reference sequence). CDR3 in amino acids: CASSSGTGWSNQTQHF. CDR3 nucleotides: TGTGCCAGCAGCTCCGGGACAGGGTGGAGCAATCAGACCCAGCATTTT.

This clonotype was detected many times. V gene TRBV25-1 combines with J gene TRBJ2-6; TRBD1 might be the D (5 bases). Germline V lookup: CDR1 MGHDK, CDR2 SYGVNS. The germline V and J ends were trimmed by 3 bases and 4 bases, with 13 bases remaining between them. This CDR3 is 16 amino acids long. The CDR3 loop reads CASSDFDRTGANVLTF. The DNA of the CDR3 is TGTGCCAGCAGTGATTTTGACAGAACCGGGGCCAACGTCCTGACTTTC.

This clonotype appeared many times. This chain links TRBV6-5 with TRBJ1-2; 7 bases are a match to TRBD1. This CDR3 contains 12 residues. V lost 7 bases and J lost 8; bases outside the gene matches: 7. From germline, CDR1 is MNHEY and CDR2 SVGAGI. CDR3 sequence (DNA): TGTGCCAGCACCGACAGGGTTGGGGGCTACACCTTC. It codes for CASTDRVGGYTF.

V and J are TRBV6-6 and TRBJ1-1; D remains ambiguous. The germline CDR1 and CDR2 sequences are MNHNY and SVGAGI (reference sequence). The CDR3 length is 14 residues. Trimming cost V 3 bases and J 1 base, with 9 bases left between them. The CDR3, as DNA: TGTGCCAGCAGTTATCGTCCGGGGAACACTGAAGCTTTCTTT. Amino acid sequence: CASSYRPGNTEAFF.

This clonotype was seen only a few times. The chain joins TRBV6-2 or TRBV6-3 to TRBJ1-4; the D gene is possibly TRBD1 (5 bases). V was trimmed by 5 bases and J by 8 bases, leaving 12 bases between them. The CDR3 runs to 13 residues. Per germline, CDR1 MNHEY and CDR2 SVGEGT. The CDR3 is CASSMTVWEKLFF. CDR3 nucleotide sequence: TGTGCCAGCAGTATGACAGTCTGGGAAAAACTGTTTTTT.